Presented here are 17 T cell receptor beta chains from one specimen sequenced in a study of beta chain features in type 1 diabetes. The whole isolated RNA underwent reverse transcription, so sequencing captured expressed TCRB transcripts. Produced via immunoSEQ multiplex PCR; TCRdb's table is partial and in-frame only. This sample has around 40,000 clones, with under 65% found just once. The specimen sequenced was Tregs from blood. Receptors originate from a woman younger than 30 in good health.

CDR3 sequence (DNA): TGTGCCAGCAGGGCCCCCGGGACAGCCTTGAACATTCAGTACTTC. As protein: CASRAPGTALNIQYF. The chain carries TRBV6-5 and TRBJ2-4; 7 nucleotides line up with TRBD1. The CDR3 length is 15 residues. Losses at the gene ends were 6 bases for V and 7 bases for J; bases not matched to a gene: 12. Looked up from germline, CDR1 is MNHEY and CDR2 is SVGAGI.

The V gene is TRBV15, the J gene TRBJ1-3; D is unresolved. Germline-derived CDR1 and CDR2 are LNHNV and YYDKDF (reference sequence). Trimming cost V 6 bases and J 0 bases, with 15 bases left between them. The CDR3 has 16 amino acids. This CDR3 reads CATREMKGSSGNTIYF. The CDR3 DNA follows: TGTGCCACCAGAGAGATGAAAGGGAGCTCTGGAAACACCATATATTTT.

This clone was detected only a few times. The chain couples TRBV27 to TRBJ1-2; D remains unclear. There are 12 residues in the CDR3. Trimming stripped 6 bases from V and 2 bases from J, with 7 bases between. The germline V gene encodes CDR1 MNHEY and CDR2 SMNVEV (reference sequence). Here the CDR3 DNA reads TGTGCCAGCAGGGAGCGGAACTATGGCTACACCTTC. It translates to CASRERNYGYTF.

This clone was found once. The CDR3 here is CASSPLHYSARTDTQYF. The CDR3 DNA is TGTGCCAGCAGTCCGTTACATTATTCCGCACGCACAGATACGCAGTATTTT. The chain uses TRBV7-8 and TRBJ2-3; D is unclear. There are 17 residues in the CDR3. V was trimmed by 6 bases and J by 1 base, leaving 20 bases between them. In germline, CDR1 is SGHVS, CDR2 FQNEAQ.

This chain connects TRBV18 to TRBJ1-2, with 8 positions matching TRBD1. This CDR3 has 14 amino acids. V shed 3 bases and J 6 bases; nucleotides not matched to a gene: 6. CDR1 is KGHSH and CDR2 is LQKENI in the germline V gene. The CDR3 DNA sequence: TGTGCCAGCTCACCCGAAAGGACAGGGAATGGCTACACCTTC. Encoded protein: CASSPERTGNGYTF.

V is TRBV10-2 and J is TRBJ1-3; D is unclear. The V and J ends lost 2 bases and 0 bases respectively, with 8 bases between them. CDR3 length: 15 amino acids. Germline CDR1 reads WSHSY; CDR2 reads SAAADI. The CDR3, as DNA: TGCGCCAGCAGTGAGACTGCGAGCTCTGGAAACACCATATATTTT. Protein sequence: CASSETASSGNTIYF.

This clone came up once. The chain employs TRBV27 and TRBJ1-1; 9 positions match TRBD1. J gave up 0 bases and V 1 base, and 6 bases lay outside the gene matches. The length of the CDR3 is 17 residues. Germline V lookup: CDR1 MNHEY, CDR2 SMNVEV (reference sequence). The CDR3 region has the DNA TGTGCCAGCAGTTTATTCCGGACAGGGGCCATGAACACTGAAGCTTTCTTT. Translating it yields CASSLFRTGAMNTEAFF.

The V gene is TRBV7-9, the J gene TRBJ1-2; D gene unclear. V lost 4 bases and J 6 bases, leaving 12 bases between the germline ends. The CDR3 runs 13 residues. Germline V gene lookup returns CDR1 SEHNR and CDR2 FQNEAQ (reference sequence). The CDR3 DNA sequence: TGTGCCAGCAGCTCAACCCGGGGTGATGGCTACACCTTC. Translation: CASSSTRGDGYTF.

V gene TRBV2 combines with J gene TRBJ1-5; the D gene is possibly TRBD1 (6 bases). This CDR3 has 14 amino acids. Trimming shortened V by 5 bases and J by 3 bases, and 11 bases separated the two germline ends. CDR1 and CDR2 (germline): SNHLY, FYNNEI. As DNA, the CDR3 is TGTGCCAGCAGTCAACAGGGTCTCAATCAGCCCCAGCATTTT. It specifies CASSQQGLNQPQHF.

The J gene is TRBJ2-1, the V gene TRBV28; 11 positions match TRBD2. The CDR3 totals 17 residues. V trimming: 2 bases; J trimming: 8 bases; junction bases outside the gene matches: 11. Germline V gene sequence: CDR1 MDHEN, CDR2 SYDVKM. The chain's CDR3 is CASSLNTSGRERDEQFF. CDR3 DNA: TGTGCCAGCAGTTTAAACACTAGCGGGAGAGAGCGCGATGAGCAGTTCTTC.

This sequence joins TRBV30 and TRBJ1-6, with 9 nucleotides matching TRBD1. This CDR3 has 15 amino acids. J gave up 5 bases and V 1 base, and 3 bases lay outside the gene matches. Per germline, CDR1 GTSNPN and CDR2 SVGIG (reference sequence). This CDR3 is CAWSAGTGNNSPLHF. CDR3 nucleotide sequence: TGTGCCTGGAGTGCCGGGACAGGGAATAATTCACCCCTCCACTTT.

This clone was seen only a few times. The CDR3 here is CASSVGQGGYGYTF. The DNA for the CDR3 is TGTGCCAGTAGTGTGGGACAGGGTGGCTATGGCTACACCTTC. The V and J genes are TRBV19 and TRBJ1-2; 9 bases are shared with TRBD1. The CDR3 length is 14 residues. The germline V gene encodes CDR1 LNHDA and CDR2 SQIVND (reference sequence). J was trimmed by 4 bases and V by 5 bases; bases with no gene match: 5. Supplemented by reference TRBV19 and TRBJ1-2, the full variable domain reads DGGITQSPKYLFRKEGQNVTLSCEQNLNHDAMYWYRQDPGQGLRLIYYSQIVNDFQKGDIAEGYSVSREKKESFPLTVTSAQKNPTAFYLCASSVGQGGYGYTFGSGTRLTVV.

The V call is TRBV7-2, the J call TRBJ2-7; 8 positions agree with TRBD2. The V gene end was trimmed by 5 bases and the J gene end by 2 bases; junction bases not matched to a gene: 2. CDR3 length: 13 amino acids. In germline, CDR1 is SGHTA, CDR2 FQGNSA. CDR3 residues: CASSQLAAYEQYF. CDR3 DNA sequence: TGTGCCAGCAGCCAACTAGCGGCCTACGAGCAGTACTTC.

The chain combines TRBV9 with TRBJ2-5, with TRBD1 identical over 12 bases. The J call may be mistaken, given a closer DNA end match to TRBJ2-7. From germline, CDR1 is SGDLS and CDR2 YYNGEE. The CDR3 spans 18 residues. CDR3 nucleotides: TGTGCCAGCAGCGTAGGAGGGTCGGGGGACAGGGGGCGGTACGAGCAGTACTTC. Residues: CASSVGGSGDRGRYEQYF.

The sample holds one count of this clone. Other DNA sequences within the sample encode an identical CDR3. The V call is TRBV9, the J call TRBJ2-1; D gene uncertain. From germline, CDR1 is SGDLS and CDR2 YYNGEE. The CDR3 runs to 15 residues. The V end lost 0 bases, the J end lost 0 bases, and 7 bases lay between the germline ends. The CDR3 protein is CASSVATGSYNEQFF. The DNA for the CDR3 is TGTGCCAGCAGCGTAGCCACCGGCTCCTACAATGAGCAGTTCTTC.

The gene calls are TRBV7-8 and TRBJ2-1; TRBD2 agrees at 13 bases. The trim removed 5 bases at V and 5 bases at J, leaving 6 bases unmatched. The germline V gene encodes CDR1 SGHVS and CDR2 FQNEAQ. The CDR3 runs to 16 residues. The CDR3 is CASSARTSGGNNEQFF. CDR3 nucleotides: TGTGCCAGCAGCGCGCGGACTAGCGGGGGAAACAATGAGCAGTTCTTC.

The V and J genes are TRBV5-1 and TRBJ1-1, with D possibly matching TRBD1 (5 bases). This CDR3 contains 15 residues. Per the germline V gene, CDR1 is SGHRS and CDR2 is YFSETQ. V was clipped by 2 bases and J by 0 bases, with 11 bases between them. The CDR3 here is CASSFQGAMNTEAFF. The CDR3 region has the DNA TGCGCCAGCAGCTTCCAGGGTGCGATGAACACTGAAGCTTTCTTT.